This T cell receptor beta chain was profiled in a study of cytomegalovirus exposure and HLA in healthy donors. Study at large: Within the Caucasian-associated ancestry cluster were about 81% of the 398 genotyped donors.

Study-level findings and limits: Certain sequence variants were highly shared and formed a cluster, and this cluster was likely a sequencing artifact. In a later analysis, a missense DCLRE1C variant was linked to TCR beta V- and J-gene trimming.

The study ran its PCR with 60 Vbeta and 13 Jbeta primers. The assay was immunoSEQ multiplex PCR, and TCRdb's table has in-frame clones only and misses some. The sample consists of about 180,000 clones, roughly 85% of them appearing once. From germline, CDR1 is SGHRS and CDR2 YFSETQ. The CDR3 has 16 residues. V shed 0 bases, J shed 4 bases, and the junction held 6 bases outside the gene matches. Regarding this clone: Its antigen is unidentified.

The sequencing sample was made of PBMCs. This chain joins TRBV5-1 and TRBJ2-3; 9 positions agree with TRBD1. This TCR was sampled from a woman in her 40s in good health and CMV-seronegative. For the CDR3, the DNA is TGCGCCAGCAGCTTGGGGCCGGGACAGGGTTCAGATACGCAGTATTTT. Its protein is CASSLGPGQGSDTQYF. The complete variable domain, with remaining parts taken from reference TRBV5-1 and TRBJ2-3, reads KAGVTQTPRYLIKTRGQQVTLSCSPISGHRSVSWYQQTPGQGLQFLFEYFSETQRNKGNFPGRFSGRQFSNSRSEMNVSTLELGDSALYLCASSLGPGQGSDTQYFGPGTRLTVL.